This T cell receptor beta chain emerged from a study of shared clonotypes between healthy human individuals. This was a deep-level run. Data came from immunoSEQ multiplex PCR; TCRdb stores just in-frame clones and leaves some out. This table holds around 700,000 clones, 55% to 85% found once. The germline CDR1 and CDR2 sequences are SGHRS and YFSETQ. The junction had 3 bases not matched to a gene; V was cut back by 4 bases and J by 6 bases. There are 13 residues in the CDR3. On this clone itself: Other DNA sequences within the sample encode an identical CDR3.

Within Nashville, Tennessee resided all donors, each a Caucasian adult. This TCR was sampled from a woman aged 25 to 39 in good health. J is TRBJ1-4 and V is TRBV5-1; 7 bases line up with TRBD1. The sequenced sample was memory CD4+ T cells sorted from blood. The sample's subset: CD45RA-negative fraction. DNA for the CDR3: TGCGCCAGCAGCCTCGACAGGGATGAAAAACTGTTTTTT. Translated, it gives CASSLDRDEKLFF. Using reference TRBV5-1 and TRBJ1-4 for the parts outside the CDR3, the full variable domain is KAGVTQTPRYLIKTRGQQVTLSCSPISGHRSVSWYQQTPGQGLQFLFEYFSETQRNKGNFPGRFSGRQFSNSRSEMNVSTLELGDSALYLCASSLDRDEKLFFGSGTQLSVL.